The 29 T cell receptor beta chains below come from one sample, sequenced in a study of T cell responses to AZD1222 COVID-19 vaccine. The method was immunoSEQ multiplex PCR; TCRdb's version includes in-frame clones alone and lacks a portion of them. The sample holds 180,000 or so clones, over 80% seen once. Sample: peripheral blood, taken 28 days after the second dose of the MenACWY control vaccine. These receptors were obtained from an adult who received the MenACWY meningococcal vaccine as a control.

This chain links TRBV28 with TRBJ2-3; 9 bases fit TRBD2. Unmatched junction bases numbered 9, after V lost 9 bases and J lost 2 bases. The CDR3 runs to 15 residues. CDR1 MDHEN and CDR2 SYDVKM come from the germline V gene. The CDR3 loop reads CASMGASGNTDTQYF. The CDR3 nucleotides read TGTGCCAGTATGGGGGCTAGCGGGAACACAGATACGCAGTATTTT.

Here the CDR3 DNA reads TGTGCCAGCAGTTCAGGGATCCTCTCCTACGAGCAGTACTTC. It translates to CASSSGILSYEQYF. The V gene is TRBV27, the J gene TRBJ2-7; a possible D gene is TRBD1 (5 bases). V shed 4 bases and J shed 0 bases, with 10 bases lying between them. The germline CDR1 and CDR2 sequences are MNHEY and SMNVEV (reference sequence). The CDR3 loop spans 14 amino acids.

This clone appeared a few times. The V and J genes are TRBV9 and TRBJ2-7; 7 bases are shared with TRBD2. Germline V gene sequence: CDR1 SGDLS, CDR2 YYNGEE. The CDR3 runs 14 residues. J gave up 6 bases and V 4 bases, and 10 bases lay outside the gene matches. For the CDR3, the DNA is TGTGCCAGCAGCTCCGACCGGGAGGAGGGCGAGCAGTACTTC. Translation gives CASSSDREEGEQYF.

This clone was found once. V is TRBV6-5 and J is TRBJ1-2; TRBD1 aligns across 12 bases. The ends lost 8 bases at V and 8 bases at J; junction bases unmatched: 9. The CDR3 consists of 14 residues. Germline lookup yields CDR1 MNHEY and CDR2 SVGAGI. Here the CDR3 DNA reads TGTGCCAGCGCGACCGGGACAGGGGGCGCAGGCTACACCTTC. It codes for CASATGTGGAGYTF.

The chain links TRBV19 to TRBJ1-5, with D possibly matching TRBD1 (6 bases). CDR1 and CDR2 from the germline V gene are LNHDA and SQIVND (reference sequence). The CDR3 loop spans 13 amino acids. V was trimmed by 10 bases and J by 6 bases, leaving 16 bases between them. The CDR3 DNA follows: TGTGCCAATAGAGAACAGGGCGTTCAGCCCCAGCATTTT. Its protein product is CANREQGVQPQHF.

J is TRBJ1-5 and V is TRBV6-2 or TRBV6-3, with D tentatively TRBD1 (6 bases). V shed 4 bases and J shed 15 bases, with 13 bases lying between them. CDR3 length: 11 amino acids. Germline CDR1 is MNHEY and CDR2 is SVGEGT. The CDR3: CASSFGTQRHF. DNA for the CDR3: TGTGCCAGCAGTTTTGGGACACAAAGGCATTTT.

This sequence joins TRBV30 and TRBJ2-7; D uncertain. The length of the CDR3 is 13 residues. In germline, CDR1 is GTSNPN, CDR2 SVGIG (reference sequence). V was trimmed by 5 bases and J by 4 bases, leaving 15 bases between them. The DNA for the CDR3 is TGTGCCTGGTCAAGGATGCGAGATTACGAGCAGTACTTC. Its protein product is CAWSRMRDYEQYF.

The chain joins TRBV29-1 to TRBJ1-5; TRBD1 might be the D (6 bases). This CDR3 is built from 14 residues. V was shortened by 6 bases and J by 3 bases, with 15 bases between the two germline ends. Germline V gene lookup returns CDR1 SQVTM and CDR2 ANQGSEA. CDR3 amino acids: CSVLWGAYNQPQHF. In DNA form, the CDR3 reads TGCAGCGTGCTTTGGGGGGCGTACAATCAGCCCCAGCATTTT. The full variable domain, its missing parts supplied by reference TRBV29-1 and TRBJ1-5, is SAVISQKPSRDICQRGTSLTIQCQVDSQVTMMFWYRQQPGQSLTLIATANQGSEATYESGFVIDKFPISRPNLTFSTLTVSNMSPEDSSIYLCSVLWGAYNQPQHFGDGTRLSIL.

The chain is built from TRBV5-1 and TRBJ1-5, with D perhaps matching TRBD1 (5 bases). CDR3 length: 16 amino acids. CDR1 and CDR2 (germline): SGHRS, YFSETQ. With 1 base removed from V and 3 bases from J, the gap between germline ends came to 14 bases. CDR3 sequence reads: CASSLNHRDSNQPQHF. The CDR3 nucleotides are TGCGCCAGCAGCTTGAACCATCGGGACTCCAATCAGCCCCAGCATTTT.

The CDR3 coding sequence is TGTGCCAGTAGTATGTCGGGGGAGCAGTACTTC. Translation gives CASSMSGEQYF. The chain carries TRBV19 and TRBJ2-7; the D gene is possibly TRBD2 (5 bases). The V end lost 3 bases, the J end lost 7 bases, and 7 bases lay between the germline ends. Germline loops: CDR1 LNHDA, CDR2 SQIVND (reference sequence). This CDR3 region has 11 residues. Full variable domain (outside the CDR3, taken from reference TRBV19 and TRBJ2-7): DGGITQSPKYLFRKEGQNVTLSCEQNLNHDAMYWYRQDPGQGLRLIYYSQIVNDFQKGDIAEGYSVSREKKESFPLTVTSAQKNPTAFYLCASSMSGEQYFGPGTRLTVT.

The CDR3 loop reads CASNPPSSHEQYF. The CDR3 DNA sequence: TGCGCCAGCAATCCTCCTAGTTCCCACGAGCAGTACTTC. V and J are TRBV5-1 and TRBJ2-7; no reliable D call. Trimming cost V 6 bases and J 5 bases, with 15 bases left between them. Looked up from germline, CDR1 is SGHRS and CDR2 is YFSETQ. This CDR3 is built from 13 residues.

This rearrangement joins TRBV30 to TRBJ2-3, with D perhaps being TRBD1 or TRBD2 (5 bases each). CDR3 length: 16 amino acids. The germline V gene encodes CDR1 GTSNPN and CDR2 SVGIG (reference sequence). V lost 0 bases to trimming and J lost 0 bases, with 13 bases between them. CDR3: CAWSVSEGLSTDTQYF. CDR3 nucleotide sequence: TGTGCCTGGAGTGTGAGTGAGGGGCTAAGCACAGATACGCAGTATTTT.

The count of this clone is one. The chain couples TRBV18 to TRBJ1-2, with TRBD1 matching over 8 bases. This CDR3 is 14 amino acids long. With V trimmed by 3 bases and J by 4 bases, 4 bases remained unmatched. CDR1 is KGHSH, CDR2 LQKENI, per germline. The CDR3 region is CASSPVTGGYGYTF. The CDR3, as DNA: TGTGCCAGCTCACCTGTTACAGGGGGCTATGGCTACACCTTC.

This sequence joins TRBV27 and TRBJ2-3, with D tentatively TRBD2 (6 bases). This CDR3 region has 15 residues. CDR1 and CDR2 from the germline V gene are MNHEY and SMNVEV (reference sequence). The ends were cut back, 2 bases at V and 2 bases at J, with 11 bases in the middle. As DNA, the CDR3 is TGTGCCAGCAGTTTAATTGGCGGGAACACAGATACGCAGTATTTT. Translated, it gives CASSLIGGNTDTQYF.

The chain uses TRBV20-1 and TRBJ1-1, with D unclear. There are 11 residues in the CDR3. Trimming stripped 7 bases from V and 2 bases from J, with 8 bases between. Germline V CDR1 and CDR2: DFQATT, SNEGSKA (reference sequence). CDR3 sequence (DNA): TGCAGTGTTGACGGAAACACTGAAGCTTTCTTT. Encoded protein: CSVDGNTEAFF.

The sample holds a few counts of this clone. The CDR3 loop reads CSASLRQGADGYTF. The DNA for the CDR3 is TGCAGTGCTAGTCTAAGGCAGGGGGCAGATGGCTACACCTTC. The J gene is TRBJ1-2, the V gene TRBV20-1, with 8 positions matching TRBD1. With V trimmed by 3 bases and J by 6 bases, 9 bases remained unmatched. The CDR3 has 14 residues. Germline V lookup: CDR1 DFQATT, CDR2 SNEGSKA (reference sequence).

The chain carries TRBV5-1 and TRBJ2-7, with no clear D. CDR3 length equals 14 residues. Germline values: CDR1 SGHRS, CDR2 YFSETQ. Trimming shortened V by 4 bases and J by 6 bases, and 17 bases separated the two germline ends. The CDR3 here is CASSRTGEVFEQYF. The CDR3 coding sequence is TGCGCCAGCAGCCGGACCGGAGAAGTGTTCGAGCAGTACTTC.

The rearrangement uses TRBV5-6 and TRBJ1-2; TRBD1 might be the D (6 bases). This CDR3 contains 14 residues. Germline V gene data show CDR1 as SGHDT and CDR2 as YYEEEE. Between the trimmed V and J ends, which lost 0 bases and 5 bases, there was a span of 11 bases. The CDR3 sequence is CASSLATGTYGYTF. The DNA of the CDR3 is TGTGCCAGCAGCTTGGCTACAGGGACATATGGCTACACCTTC.

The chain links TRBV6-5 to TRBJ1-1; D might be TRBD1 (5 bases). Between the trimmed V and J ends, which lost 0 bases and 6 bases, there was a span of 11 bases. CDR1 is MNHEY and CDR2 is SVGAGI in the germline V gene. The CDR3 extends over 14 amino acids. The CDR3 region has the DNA TGTGCCAGCAGTTACTCGGACACCCAGCCTGAAGCTTTCTTT. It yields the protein CASSYSDTQPEAFF.

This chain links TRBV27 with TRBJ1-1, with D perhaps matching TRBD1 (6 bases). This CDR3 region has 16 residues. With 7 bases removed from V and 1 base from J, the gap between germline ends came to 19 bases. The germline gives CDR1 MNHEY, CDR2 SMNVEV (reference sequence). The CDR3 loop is CASTNKGGATNTEAFF. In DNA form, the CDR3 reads TGTGCCAGCACCAACAAAGGGGGAGCTACGAACACTGAAGCTTTCTTT.

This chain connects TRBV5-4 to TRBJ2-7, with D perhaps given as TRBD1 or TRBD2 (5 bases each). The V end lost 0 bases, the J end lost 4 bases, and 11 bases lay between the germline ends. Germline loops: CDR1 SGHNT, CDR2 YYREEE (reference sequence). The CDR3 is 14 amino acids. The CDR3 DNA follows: TGTGCCAGCAGCTTGGGAGAGGGGAGATACGAGCAGTACTTC. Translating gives CASSLGEGRYEQYF.

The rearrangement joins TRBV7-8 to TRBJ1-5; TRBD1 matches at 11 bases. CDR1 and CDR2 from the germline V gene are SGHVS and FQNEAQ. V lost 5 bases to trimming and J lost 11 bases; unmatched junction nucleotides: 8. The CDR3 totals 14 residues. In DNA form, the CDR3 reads TGTGCCAGCAGCACACGGGACAGGGGGAACGCCCAGCATTTT. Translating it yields CASSTRDRGNAQHF. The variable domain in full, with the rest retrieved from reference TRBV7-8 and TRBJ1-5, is GAGVSQSPRYKVAKRGQDVALRCDPISGHVSLFWYQQALGQGPEFLTYFQNEAQLDKSGLPSDRFFAERPEGSVSTLKIQRTQQEDSAVYLCASSTRDRGNAQHFGDGTRLSIL.

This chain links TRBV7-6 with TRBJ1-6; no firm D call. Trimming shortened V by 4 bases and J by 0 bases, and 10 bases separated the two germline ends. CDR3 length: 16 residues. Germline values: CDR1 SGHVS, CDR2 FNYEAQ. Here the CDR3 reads CASSSTASSYNSPLHF. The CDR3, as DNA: TGTGCCAGCAGCTCAACCGCAAGCTCCTATAATTCACCCCTCCACTTT.

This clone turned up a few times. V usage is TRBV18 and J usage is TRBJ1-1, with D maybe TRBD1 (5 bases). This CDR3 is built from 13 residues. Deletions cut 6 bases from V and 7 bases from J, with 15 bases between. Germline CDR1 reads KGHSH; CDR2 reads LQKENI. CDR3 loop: CASSHRGDFEAFF. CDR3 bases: TGTGCCAGCTCCCACAGAGGGGATTTTGAAGCTTTCTTT.

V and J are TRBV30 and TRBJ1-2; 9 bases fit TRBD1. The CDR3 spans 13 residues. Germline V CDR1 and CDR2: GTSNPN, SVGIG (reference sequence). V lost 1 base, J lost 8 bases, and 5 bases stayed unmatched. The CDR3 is CAWSAQGARGYTF. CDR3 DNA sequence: TGTGCCTGGAGTGCACAGGGGGCTCGGGGCTACACCTTC.

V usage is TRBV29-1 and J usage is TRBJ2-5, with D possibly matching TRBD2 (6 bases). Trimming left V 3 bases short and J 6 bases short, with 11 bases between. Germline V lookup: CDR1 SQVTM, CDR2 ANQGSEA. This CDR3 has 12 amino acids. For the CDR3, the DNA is TGCAGCGTTGAGGAGGGCTGGAAGACCCAGTACTTC. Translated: CSVEEGWKTQYF.

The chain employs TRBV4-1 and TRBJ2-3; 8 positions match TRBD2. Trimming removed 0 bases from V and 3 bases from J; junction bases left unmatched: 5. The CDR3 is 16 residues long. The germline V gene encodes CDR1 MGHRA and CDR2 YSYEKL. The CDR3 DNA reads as TGCGCCAGCAGCCAAGATGGGGCGGGGGGAACAGATACGCAGTATTTT. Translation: CASSQDGAGGTDTQYF.

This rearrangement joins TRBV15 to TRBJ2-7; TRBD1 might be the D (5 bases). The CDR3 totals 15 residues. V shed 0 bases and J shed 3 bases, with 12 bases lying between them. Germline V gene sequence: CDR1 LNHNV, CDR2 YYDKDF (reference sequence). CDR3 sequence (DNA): TGTGCCACCAGCAGAGATAGGGGATATTTCTACGAGCAGTACTTC. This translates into CATSRDRGYFYEQYF.

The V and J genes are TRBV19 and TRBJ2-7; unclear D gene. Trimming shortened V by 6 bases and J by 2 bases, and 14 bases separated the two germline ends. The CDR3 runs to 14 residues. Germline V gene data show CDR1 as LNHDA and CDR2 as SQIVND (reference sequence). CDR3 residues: CASRRSIRAYEQYF. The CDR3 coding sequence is TGTGCCAGTAGACGGTCAATTCGGGCCTACGAGCAGTACTTC.